This TCR beta chain was profiled in a study of blood T cells in healthy people across ages (dated by TCRdb to between 2015 and 2016). With respect to the entire study: Template switching captured roughly one uniquely barcoded TCR beta cDNA molecule per two T cells in model experiments. To avoid experimental bias, donors of different ages were spread randomly across the sequencing lanes. For two donors (one aged 18 to 29 and one aged 80 or older), the study analyzed two additional independent replicas of 1 million unique cDNA reads from the same blood draw. Four age groups were formed from the donors: young (average around 15 years), middle-aged (approximately 39), aged (more than 55) and long-lived (82). Using deep sequencing normalized with unique cDNA molecular identifiers, the study measured how TCR beta repertoire diversity changes with age. The investigation overall reported the following: Total diversity estimates from one million sequenced T cells were considered lower bounds and underestimates. Donor CMV infection status was unknown, potentially confounding age-related changes in expanded clonotypes. Compared with the aged group, more naive CD4+ T cells, fewer expanded clones and increased TCR diversity were shown by the long-lived group, suggesting age selection. A strong correlation was found between observed TCR beta diversity and the percentage of naive T cells measured by flow cytometry. Observed TCR beta diversity per million T cells fell roughly linearly with age, and a significant reduction was already apparent by age about 36. Since profiling was done on bulk unsorted PBMCs, naive and antigen-experienced compartments could not be conclusively compared.

Library prep was done by 5' RACE. Sequencer: Illumina HiSeq 2500. A second PCR of roughly 6 to 11 cycles was run with a J-beta primer mix and a sample-barcoded 5' primer. Each TCR beta cDNA molecule received a unique molecular identifier from a template-switch 5' adaptor carrying 12 random nucleotides. Each sample yielded at least 3 million CDR3-containing paired-end reads. First-strand cDNA was synthesized from all RNA with the Mint cDNA synthesis kit, primed by a TRBC-specific oligonucleotide. Following uracil-DNA glycosylase treatment, a first 18-cycle PCR with universal primers M1SS and BC2_uni_R was performed on all cDNA. The original methods were these. Normalization of each sample was performed by random selection of 1 million high-quality reads, each carrying a distinct molecular identifier. Instead of being binned into consensus sequences, reads with shared molecular identifiers were discarded. CDR3 identification, clonotype clustering and error correction used MiTCR with a Q25 quality threshold and the strictest error-elimination algorithm. A nonparametric unseen species model with Euler transformation was used to estimate a lower bound on total TCR beta diversity. TCRdb itself trimmed the public reads at Q25 with fastp, ran MiXCR and retained productive beta chains. Each CDR3 protein appears once, grouped with its most common genes and DNA. TCRdb, not the original authors, processed these V and J calls. Recorded for this sample are about 900,000 distinct CDR3 sequences; around 46% of them occurred a single time. The biggest ten clones account for around an eighth of the sample.

The roughly 42 donors, aged about 6 to 95 years, were systemically healthy Caucasian individuals from Russia. Ten milliliters of peripheral blood were drawn from each donor into EDTA-treated Vacutainer tubes. Ficoll-Paque density-gradient centrifugation was used to isolate PBMCs, with at least 7 million per sample. Trizol reagent was used to extract total RNA from PBMCs, with at least 5 micrograms per sample. For every donor, an aliquot of PBMCs went through flow cytometry to measure the percentages of naive CD45RAhigh/CD27high T cells. This clonotype was seen only a few times. Its antigen has not been determined. No base quality values were provided; no much bigger clone lies one nucleotide off. From the cysteine up to the phenylalanine, the CDR3 has a length of 16 residues. The only DNA kept is the CDR3, 48 bases in frame from the first base. V trim: 2 bases; J trim: 5 bases; unmatched bases: 10.

Sequenced material: blood. The rearrangement combines TRBV12-3 or TRBV12-4 with TRBJ2-7, with 9 junctional bases fitting TRBD1. The sequence came from a young man in good health. The DNA reads as follows: TGTGCCAGCAGTTTATGGTGGGACAGGGCAAAACACGAGCAGTACTTC. Translated, it gives CASSLWWDRAKHEQYF.